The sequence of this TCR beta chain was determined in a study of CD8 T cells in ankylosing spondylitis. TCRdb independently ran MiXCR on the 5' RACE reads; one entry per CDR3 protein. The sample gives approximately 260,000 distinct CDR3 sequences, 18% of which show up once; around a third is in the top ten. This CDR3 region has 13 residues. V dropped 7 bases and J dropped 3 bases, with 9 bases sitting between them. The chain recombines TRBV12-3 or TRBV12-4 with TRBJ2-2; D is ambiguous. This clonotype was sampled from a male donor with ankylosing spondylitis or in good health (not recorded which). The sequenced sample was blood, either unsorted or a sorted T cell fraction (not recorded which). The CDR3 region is CASNIQDTGELFF. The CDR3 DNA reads TGTGCCAGCAACATACAAGACACCGGGGAGCTGTTTTTT.